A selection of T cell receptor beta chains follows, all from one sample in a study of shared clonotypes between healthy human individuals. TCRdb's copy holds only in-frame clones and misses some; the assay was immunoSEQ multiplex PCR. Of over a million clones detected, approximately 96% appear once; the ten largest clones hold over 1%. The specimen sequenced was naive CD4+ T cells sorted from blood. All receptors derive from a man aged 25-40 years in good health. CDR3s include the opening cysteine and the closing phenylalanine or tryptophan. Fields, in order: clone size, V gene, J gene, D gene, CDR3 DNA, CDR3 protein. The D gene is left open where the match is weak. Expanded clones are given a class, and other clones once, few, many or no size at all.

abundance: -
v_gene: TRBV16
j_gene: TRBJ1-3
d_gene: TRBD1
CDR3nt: TGTGCCAGCAGACCGCGGACAGGGTCAGGAAACACCATATATTTT
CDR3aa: CASRPRTGSGNTIYF

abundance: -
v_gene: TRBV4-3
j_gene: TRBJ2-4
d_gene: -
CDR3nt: TGCGCCAGCAGCCAAGATACCCGAAGCATTCAGTACTTC
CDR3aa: CASSQDTRSIQYF

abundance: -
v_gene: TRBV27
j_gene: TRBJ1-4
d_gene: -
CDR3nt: TGTGCCAGCAGTCAGGGTATCTGGGGAAAACTGTTTTTT
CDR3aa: CASSQGIWGKLFF

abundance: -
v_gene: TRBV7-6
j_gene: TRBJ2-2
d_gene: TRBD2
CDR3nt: TGTGCCAGCAGCTCCCGGACTAGCGGGAACACCGGGGAGCTGTTTTTT
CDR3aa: CASSSRTSGNTGELFF

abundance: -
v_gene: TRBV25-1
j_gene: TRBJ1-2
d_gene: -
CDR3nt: TGTGCCAGCAGTGGAGAGACAGGAGACTATGGCTACACCTTC
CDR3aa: CASSGETGDYGYTF

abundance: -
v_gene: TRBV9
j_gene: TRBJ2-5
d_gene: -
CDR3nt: TGTGCCAGCAGCTTGTCGGACATTCCCGGGAAGACCCAGTACTTC
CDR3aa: CASSLSDIPGKTQYF

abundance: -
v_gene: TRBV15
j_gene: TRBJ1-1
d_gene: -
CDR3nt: TGTGCCACTGGACAGCTAAACACTGAAGCTTTCTTT
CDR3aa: CATGQLNTEAFF

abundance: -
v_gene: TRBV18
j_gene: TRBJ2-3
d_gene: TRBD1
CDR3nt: TGTGCCAGCTCACCGAGGACAGGACAGCAGTATTTT
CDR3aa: CASSPRTGQQYF

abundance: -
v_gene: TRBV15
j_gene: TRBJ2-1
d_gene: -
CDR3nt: TGTGCCACCAGCAGTATCCTTCGCGGGCGGAACAATGAGCAGTTCTTC
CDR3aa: CATSSILRGRNNEQFF

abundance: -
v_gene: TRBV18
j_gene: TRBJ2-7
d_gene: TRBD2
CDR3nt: TGTGCCAGCTCACCGGTTAGCGGGAGGGCTAATTCCTACGAGCAGTACTTC
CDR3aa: CASSPVSGRANSYEQYF

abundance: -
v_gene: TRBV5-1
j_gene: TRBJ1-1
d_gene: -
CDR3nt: TGCGCCAGCAGCTTGGCAGGGCAGAGGATAAACACTGAAGCTTTCTTT
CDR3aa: CASSLAGQRINTEAFF

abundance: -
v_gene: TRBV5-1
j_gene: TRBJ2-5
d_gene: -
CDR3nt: TGCGCCAGCAGGGAGGACGTGGGGCAAGAGACCCAGTACTTC
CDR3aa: CASREDVGQETQYF

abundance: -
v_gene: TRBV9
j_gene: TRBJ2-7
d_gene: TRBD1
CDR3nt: TGTGCCAGCAGCCCAGGGGGCCAGGAAGGATACGAGCAGTACTTC
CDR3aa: CASSPGGQEGYEQYF

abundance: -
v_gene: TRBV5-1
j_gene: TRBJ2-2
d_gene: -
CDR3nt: TGCGCCAGCAGCCGGGGCATTAACCCGAACACCGGGGAGCTGTTTTTT
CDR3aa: CASSRGINPNTGELFF

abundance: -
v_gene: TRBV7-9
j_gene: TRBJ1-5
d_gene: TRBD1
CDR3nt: TGTGCCAGCAGAGGGGGACAGGCTGATCAGCCCCAGCATTTT
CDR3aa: CASRGGQADQPQHF

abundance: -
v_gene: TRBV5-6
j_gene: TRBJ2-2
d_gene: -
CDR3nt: TGTGCCAGCAGCTTGTCAGTCGGGGAGCTGTTTTTT
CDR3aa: CASSLSVGELFF

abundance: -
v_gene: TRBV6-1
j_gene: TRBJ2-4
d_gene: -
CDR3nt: TGTGCCAGCAGTGTTGGGACAATTCAGTACTTC
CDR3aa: CASSVGTIQYF

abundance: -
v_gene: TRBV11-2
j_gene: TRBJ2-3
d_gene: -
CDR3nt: TGTGCCAGCAGCGGGAGGCCCTACGCAAATACGCAGTATTTT
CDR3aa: CASSGRPYANTQYF

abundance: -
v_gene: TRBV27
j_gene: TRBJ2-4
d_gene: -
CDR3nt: TGTGCCAGCAAACAATCATGGGAGGACATTCAGTACTTC
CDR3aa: CASKQSWEDIQYF

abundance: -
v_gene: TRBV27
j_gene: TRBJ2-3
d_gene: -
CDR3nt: TGTGCCAGCAGGTGGGCAGCTAGCACAGATACGCAGTATTTT
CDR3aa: CASRWAASTDTQYF

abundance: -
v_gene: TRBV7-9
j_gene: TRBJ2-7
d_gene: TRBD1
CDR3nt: TGTGCCAGCAGCTTAGGACAAAAAATGGGGGACAGGGGAGGCGAGCAGTACTTC
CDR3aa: CASSLGQKMGDRGGEQYF

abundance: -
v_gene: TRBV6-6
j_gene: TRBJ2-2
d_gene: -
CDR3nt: TGTGCCAGCACTCACCTCGGTCTAGCTACTTCGGAGCTGTTTTTT
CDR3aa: CASTHLGLATSELFF

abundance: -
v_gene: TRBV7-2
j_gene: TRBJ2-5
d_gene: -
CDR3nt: TGTGCCAGCAGCTTAGATCCGTTCTCAGAGACCCAGTACTTC
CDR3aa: CASSLDPFSETQYF

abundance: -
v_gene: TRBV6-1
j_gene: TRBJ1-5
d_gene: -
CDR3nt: TGTGCCAGCAGTGATAACAGGGCAGGGAGCAATCAGCCCCAGCATTTT
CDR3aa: CASSDNRAGSNQPQHF

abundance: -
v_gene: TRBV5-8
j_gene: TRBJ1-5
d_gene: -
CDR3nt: TGTGCCAGCAGCCCCAACAGGGACCGGAATCAGCCCCAGCATTTT
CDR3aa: CASSPNRDRNQPQHF

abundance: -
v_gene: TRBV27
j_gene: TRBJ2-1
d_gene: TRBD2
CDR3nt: TGTGCCAGCAATCGTAGGTTTGCGGGAGGTGAGCAGTTCTTC
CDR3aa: CASNRRFAGGEQFF

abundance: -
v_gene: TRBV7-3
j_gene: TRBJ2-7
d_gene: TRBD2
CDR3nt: TGTGCCAGCAGCCTCGGTAGCGGGCCGTCCTACGAGCAGTACTTC
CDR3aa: CASSLGSGPSYEQYF

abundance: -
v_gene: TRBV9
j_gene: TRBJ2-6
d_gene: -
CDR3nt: TGTGCCAGCAGCGTAGGTCCTTCTGGGGCCAACGTCCTGACTTTC
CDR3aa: CASSVGPSGANVLTF

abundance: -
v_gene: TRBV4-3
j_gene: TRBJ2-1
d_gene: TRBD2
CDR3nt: TGCGCCAGCAGCCGGAGACTAGCGGGTAATGAGCAGTTCTTC
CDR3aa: CASSRRLAGNEQFF

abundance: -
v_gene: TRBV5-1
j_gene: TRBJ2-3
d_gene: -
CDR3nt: TGCGCCAGCAGCTTCAATGAGGGGAATACGCAGTATTTT
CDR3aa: CASSFNEGNTQYF

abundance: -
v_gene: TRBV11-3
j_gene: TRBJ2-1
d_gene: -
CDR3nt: TGTGCCAGCAGCTTAGATTCTCTACAGGGCGGTGAGCAGTTCTTC
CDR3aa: CASSLDSLQGGEQFF

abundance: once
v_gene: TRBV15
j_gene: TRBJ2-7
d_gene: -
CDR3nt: TGTGCCACCCAACACGCCCCTGACAGCCGCTCCTACGAGCAGTACTTC
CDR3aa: CATQHAPDSRSYEQYF

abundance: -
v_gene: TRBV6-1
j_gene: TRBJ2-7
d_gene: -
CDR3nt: TGTGCCAGCAGTGAAGAAAGGGATACCTACGAGCAGTACTTC
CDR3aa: CASSEERDTYEQYF

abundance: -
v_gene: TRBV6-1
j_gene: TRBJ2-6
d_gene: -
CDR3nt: TGTGCCAGCAGTGAAGGGGCCCGGACTGGGGCCAACGTCCTGACTTTC
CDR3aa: CASSEGARTGANVLTF

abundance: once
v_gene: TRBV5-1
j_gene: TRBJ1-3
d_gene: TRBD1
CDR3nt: TGCGCCAGCAGCTTGGGACAGGGGACTGGAAACACCATATATTTT
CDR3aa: CASSLGQGTGNTIYF

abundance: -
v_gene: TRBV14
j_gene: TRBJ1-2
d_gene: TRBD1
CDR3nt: TGTGCCAGCAGCCAACGGTCCGCCTTGTCCCGGACAGGGTTTGGCTACACCTTC
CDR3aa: CASSQRSALSRTGFGYTF

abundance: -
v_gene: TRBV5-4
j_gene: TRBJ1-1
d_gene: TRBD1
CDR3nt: TGTGCCAGCAGCTTGGGGGACAGGGCAAGGGACTACACTGAAGCTTTCTTT
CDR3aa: CASSLGDRARDYTEAFF

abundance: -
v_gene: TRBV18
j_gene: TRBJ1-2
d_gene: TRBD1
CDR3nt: TGTGCCAGCTCACTAGGGACAGGGAAAGACTATGGCTACACCTTC
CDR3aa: CASSLGTGKDYGYTF